This TCR beta chain derives from a study of blood T cell repertoires in COVID-19. Only in-frame clones appear in the TCRdb table, and some are missing; sequencing was by immunoSEQ multiplex PCR. The sample records roughly 120,000 clones, less than 75% being singletons. V lost 6 bases and J lost 13, with 16 bases in between. This CDR3 is built from 12 residues. Germline V gene data show CDR1 as WNHNN and CDR2 as SYGVQD (reference sequence). The chain combines TRBV10-1 with TRBJ1-3; D is unclear. The specimen sequenced was peripheral blood. The sequence derives from a woman aged 55-69 years with acute or convalescent COVID-19. DNA of the CDR3: TGCGCCAGCAGCAAGAACCCGGGAATTATATATTTT. Its translation: CASSKNPGIIYF.